Listed below are T cell receptor beta chains from one sample, sequenced in a study of blood T cell repertoires in COVID-19. The repertoire was sequenced with immunoSEQ multiplex PCR; TCRdb's copy has only in-frame clones and lacks some. Among some 270,000 clones listed, roughly 88% were seen once. The sequenced sample consisted of peripheral blood. The receptors were gathered from a woman in her seventies with acute or convalescent COVID-19. Both conserved end residues are part of each CDR3. D genes are given only for firm matches. Part of the rows lack a size; the others show once, few, many or a class for expanded clones.

j_gene | v_gene | len | d_gene | abundance | CDR3aa | CDR3nt
TRBJ2-7 | TRBV6-5 | 14 | NA | NA | CASTRAGPPYEQYF | TGTGCCAGCACCCGGGCAGGGCCTCCCTACGAGCAGTACTTC
TRBJ1-2 | TRBV7-9 | 13 | NA | NA | CASSFSHNYGYTF | TGTGCCAGCAGCTTTAGTCATAACTATGGCTACACCTTC
TRBJ1-3 | TRBV19 | 16 | NA | NA | CASSMVEDRAGNTIYF | TGTGCCAGTAGTATGGTCGAGGATCGGGCTGGAAACACCATATATTTT
TRBJ2-3 | TRBV20-1 | 16 | TRBD2 | NA | CSASLAGGPRTDTQYF | TGCAGTGCTAGTCTAGCGGGGGGGCCGCGCACAGATACGCAGTATTTT
TRBJ2-3 | TRBV7-6 | 14 | NA | NA | CASSSTIGTDTQYF | TGTGCCAGCAGCTCGACTATAGGCACAGATACGCAGTATTTT
TRBJ2-2 | TRBV5-1 | 15 | TRBD1 | NA | CASRGETGLAGELFF | TGCGCCAGCAGGGGAGAGACAGGGTTGGCCGGGGAGCTGTTTTTT
TRBJ2-5 | TRBV6-5 | 13 | NA | NA | CASSYSEGETQYF | TGTGCCAGCAGTTACTCGGAGGGAGAGACCCAGTACTTC
TRBJ2-2 | TRBV2 | 15 | TRBD1 | NA | CASRSGDRSSGELFF | TGTGCCAGCAGGTCCGGGGACAGGTCTTCCGGGGAGCTGTTTTTT
TRBJ2-2 | TRBV5-1 | 15 | NA | NA | CASSLDDTIAGELFF | TGCGCCAGCAGCTTAGATGACACGATCGCCGGGGAGCTGTTTTTT
TRBJ2-3 | TRBV6-1 | 16 | TRBD1 | few | CASSGSTGVGTDTQYF | TGTGCCAGCAGTGGTTCGACAGGGGTTGGCACAGATACGCAGTATTTT
TRBJ1-3 | TRBV2 | 15 | NA | NA | CASSGTAALGNTIYF | TGTGCCAGCAGTGGGACAGCAGCTCTCGGAAACACCATATATTTT
TRBJ1-1 | TRBV5-8 | 14 | NA | NA | CASSLNRMNTEAFF | TGTGCCAGCAGCCTTAACAGAATGAACACTGAAGCTTTCTTT
TRBJ2-3 | TRBV18 | 12 | NA | few | CASSPGLDTQYF | TGTGCCAGCTCACCGGGCTTAGATACGCAGTATTTT
TRBJ1-1 | TRBV6-5 | 14 | TRBD1 | NA | CASRNRGWNTEAFF | TGTGCCAGCAGGAACAGGGGGTGGAACACTGAAGCTTTCTTT
TRBJ1-1 | TRBV7-9 | 16 | TRBD1 | NA | CALRGRTGEMNTEAFF | TGTGCCCTTAGAGGACGGACAGGGGAGATGAACACTGAAGCTTTCTTT
TRBJ2-3 | TRBV7-8 | 16 | NA | NA | CASSPRRGALADTQYF | TGTGCCAGCAGCCCCCGACGGGGGGCTCTAGCAGATACGCAGTATTTT
TRBJ1-4 | TRBV7-8 | 15 | NA | NA | CASSTRDRQIEKLFF | TGTGCCAGCAGCACGCGGGACCGACAAATTGAAAAACTGTTTTTT
TRBJ2-3 | TRBV7-9 | 14 | NA | few | CASSFSAGTDTQYF | TGTGCCAGCAGCTTTTCGGCGGGGACAGATACGCAGTATTTT
TRBJ2-3 | TRBV19 | 16 | NA | NA | CASSGGTGQSTDTQYF | TGTGCCAGTAGTGGAGGGACGGGTCAAAGCACGGATACGCAGTATTTT
TRBJ2-3 | TRBV7-3 | 17 | TRBD2 | NA | CASSSPGLAGGTDTQYF | TGTGCCAGCAGCTCACCGGGACTAGCGGGGGGGACAGATACGCAGTATTTT
TRBJ1-4 | TRBV6-6 | 14 | NA | NA | CASSPGRGGEKLFF | TGTGCCAGCAGCCCGGGGAGGGGAGGTGAAAAACTGTTTTTT
TRBJ2-2 | TRBV11-2 | 16 | NA | NA | CASSPGASAHTGELFF | TGTGCCAGCAGCCCAGGTGCTAGCGCCCACACCGGGGAGCTGTTTTTT
TRBJ1-6 | TRBV2 | 13 | NA | once | CASSLEGDSPLHF | TGTGCCAGCAGCCTGGAGGGAGATTCACCCCTCCACTTT
TRBJ1-5 | TRBV6-5 | 15 | NA | NA | CASSTQRGANQPQHF | TGTGCCAGCAGCACCCAGAGAGGTGCCAATCAGCCCCAGCATTTT
TRBJ1-5 | TRBV21-1 | 16 | NA | NA | CASSKDSLVGNQPQHF | TGTGCCAGCAGCAAAGACTCACTGGTAGGCAATCAGCCCCAGCATTTT
TRBJ1-2 | TRBV7-9 | 14 | NA | NA | CASSLVSGWDGYTF | TGTGCCAGCAGCTTAGTGTCAGGTTGGGATGGCTACACCTTC